What follows is one T cell receptor (beta chain) and its context. What it binds is not known. The entry originates in a study of CD8+CD57+ T cells in acquired aplastic anemia. Study at large: DNA recovered from sorted CD4+ and CD8+ cells had a mean of 3.2 ug. Sequencing produced an average of around 10 million reads per healthy donor for CD4+ cells.

The CDR3 is 14 residues long. The trim removed 6 bases at V and 7 bases at J, leaving 11 bases unmatched. Germline assignment: CDR1 SNHLY and CDR2 FYNNEI. According to the study, genomic DNA was the template for TCR beta VDJ and CDR3 profiling. TCRdb fed the reads into MiXCR, producing one record per CDR3 protein. The sample carries some 120,000 distinct CDR3 sequences, around 50% recorded once. General observations from the study: CD8+ Simpson's diversity did not differ significantly between patients and controls. Around 27 sequences, all CD8+ CDR3, were shared between patients and controls.

This TCR was sampled from a human donor in good health, serving as a control. V is TRBV2 and J is TRBJ2-7; 8 bases are shared with TRBD2. The sample was sorted CD4+, CD8+, or CD8+CD57+ T cells (not recorded which) from PBMCs. CDR3 residues: CASSPPGGAREQYF. CDR3 DNA sequence: TGTGCCAGCAGCCCCCCCGGGGGGGCTCGGGAGCAGTACTTC.